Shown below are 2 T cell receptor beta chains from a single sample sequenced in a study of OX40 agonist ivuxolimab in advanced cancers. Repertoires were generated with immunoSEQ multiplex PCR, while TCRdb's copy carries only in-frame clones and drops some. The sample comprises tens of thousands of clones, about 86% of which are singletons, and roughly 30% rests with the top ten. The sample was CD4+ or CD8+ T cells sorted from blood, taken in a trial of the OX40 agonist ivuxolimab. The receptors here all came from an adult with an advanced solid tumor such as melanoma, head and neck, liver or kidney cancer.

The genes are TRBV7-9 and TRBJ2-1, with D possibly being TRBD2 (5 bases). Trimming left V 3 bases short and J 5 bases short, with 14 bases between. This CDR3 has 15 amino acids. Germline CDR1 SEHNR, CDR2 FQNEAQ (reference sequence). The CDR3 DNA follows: TGTGCCAGCAGCTTGTTGAGAGGGCCCCACAATGAGCAGTTCTTC. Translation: CASSLLRGPHNEQFF.

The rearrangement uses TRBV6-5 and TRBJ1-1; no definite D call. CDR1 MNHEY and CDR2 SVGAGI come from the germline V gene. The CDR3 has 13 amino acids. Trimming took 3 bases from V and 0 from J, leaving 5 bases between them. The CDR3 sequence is CASSYSLNTEAFF. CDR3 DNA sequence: TGTGCCAGCAGTTATTCGCTGAACACTGAAGCTTTCTTT.